These 30 T cell receptor beta chains originate from one sample sequenced in a study of T-cell reconstitution after alpha-beta-depleted transplantation in children. Preparing the TCRbeta library involved the use of unique molecular identifiers. TCRdb processed the PCR reads anew with MiXCR; each CDR3 protein has one entry. The table records 550,000 to 800,000 distinct CDR3 sequences, around 12% of them present only once. This specimen consisted of PBMCs, obtained before TCRalphabeta/CD19-depleted stem cell transplant. These receptors were collected from a girl aged 2-10 years with congenital amegakaryocytic thrombocytopenia, due to receive a stem cell transplant.

V is TRBV12-3 or TRBV12-4 and J is TRBJ2-7; maybe TRBD1 (5 bases). The V end was cut by 4 bases, the J end by 6 bases, with 13 bases between. This CDR3 is 13 amino acids long. The CDR3 loop reads CASSWGESTEQYF. In DNA form, the CDR3 reads TGTGCCAGCAGTTGGGGCGAAAGCACCGAGCAGTACTTC.

This chain joins TRBV5-1 and TRBJ1-2; D is perhaps TRBD1 (5 bases). CDR3 length: 14 amino acids. Trimming took 3 bases from V and 4 from J, leaving 13 bases between them. Germline CDR1 reads SGHRS; CDR2 reads YFSETQ. The CDR3 sequence: CASSSGATSYGYTF. CDR3 nucleotides: TGCGCCAGCAGCTCCGGGGCAACCTCCTATGGCTACACCTTC.

This clonotype was detected a few times. The rearrangement uses TRBV11-2 and TRBJ2-7; D is perhaps TRBD2 (7 bases). The CDR3 totals 14 residues. Trimming stripped 5 bases from V and 4 bases from J, with 15 bases between. The germline V gene encodes CDR1 SGHAT and CDR2 FQNNGV. The CDR3 DNA reads TGTGCCAGCAGCCCAAGGACTAGGGGGTACGAGCAGTACTTC. Residues: CASSPRTRGYEQYF.

This clonotype appeared a few times. The gene calls are TRBV9 and TRBJ2-1; 8 positions match TRBD2. The CDR3 totals 16 residues. The germline CDR1 and CDR2 sequences are SGDLS and YYNGEE. After removal of 3 bases from V and 8 bases from J, the junction contained 13 bases not matched to a gene. CDR3 coding DNA: TGTGCCAGCAGCGGACCCTTTGCGGGAGGAACGGATGAGCAGTTCTTC. This translates into CASSGPFAGGTDEQFF.

Ten or more counts support this clonotype. The rearrangement joins TRBV7-2 to TRBJ2-3; 7 bases line up with TRBD2. The V segment lost 2 bases and the J segment 0 bases; nucleotides outside the gene matches: 8. CDR1 and CDR2 (germline): SGHTA, FQGNSA. This CDR3 contains 17 residues. The CDR3 DNA sequence: TGTGCCAGCAGCTTAAGGACTAGTTCTCCTAGCACAGATACGCAGTATTTT. Translating gives CASSLRTSSPSTDTQYF. Full variable domain (rest looked up from reference TRBV7-2 and TRBJ2-3): GAGVSQSPSNKVTEKGKDVELRCDPISGHTALYWYRQSLGQGLEFLIYFQGNSAPDKSGLPSDRFSAERTGGSVSTLTIQRTQQEDSAVYLCASSLRTSSPSTDTQYFGPGTRLTVL.

This clonotype was recorded a few times. The chain employs TRBV10-2 and TRBJ2-3; TRBD2 is a possible D gene (5 bases). The V gene's germline CDR1 is WSHSY and CDR2 SAAADI. CDR3 length equals 18 residues. V was trimmed by 0 bases and J by 0 bases, leaving 16 bases between them. This CDR3 reads CASSESMASRLSTDTQYF. DNA of the CDR3: TGCGCCAGCAGTGAGTCGATGGCTAGCCGGCTTAGCACAGATACGCAGTATTTT.

The chain is built from TRBV5-4 and TRBJ2-1, with D unresolved. V shed 0 bases and J shed 7 bases, with 8 bases lying between them. The length of the CDR3 is 13 residues. From germline, CDR1 is SGHNT and CDR2 YYREEE (reference sequence). DNA of the CDR3: TGTGCCAGCAGCTTGGAGGTGGGGAATGAGCAGTTCTTC. Protein: CASSLEVGNEQFF. The entire variable domain, with the rest obtained from reference TRBV5-4 and TRBJ2-1, is as follows: ETGVTQSPTHLIKTRGQQVTLRCSSQSGHNTVSWYQQALGQGPQFIFQYYREEENGRGNFPPRFSGLQFPNYSSELNVNALELDDSALYLCASSLEVGNEQFFGPGTRLTVL.

The CDR3 DNA sequence: TGCAGTGCTAGTGTTCGTCTAAACACAGATACGCAGTATTTT. Translated, it gives CSASVRLNTDTQYF. The V gene is TRBV20-1, the J gene TRBJ2-3; D gene uncertain. In germline, CDR1 is DFQATT, CDR2 SNEGSKA (reference sequence). The CDR3 has 14 residues. V was pared by 3 bases and J by 2 bases, with 12 bases between.

This clonotype has only a few counts. The chain has TRBV5-1 and TRBJ2-1; D possibly corresponds to TRBD2 (6 bases). Germline loops: CDR1 SGHRS, CDR2 YFSETQ. CDR3 length: 16 residues. V lost 1 base and J 7 bases, leaving 18 bases between the germline ends. The CDR3 region has the DNA TGCGCCAGCAGCTTGAGGCCAACTGGGGCGGGAAATGAGCAGTTCTTC. Amino acids: CASSLRPTGAGNEQFF.

This clonotype has just a few counts. CDR3 in amino acids: CSAIALQETQYF. CDR3 bases: TGCAGTGCTATTGCACTCCAAGAGACCCAGTACTTC. This rearrangement joins TRBV20-1 to TRBJ2-5; D unclear. The CDR3 is made up of 12 amino acids. Germline V gene lookup returns CDR1 DFQATT and CDR2 SNEGSKA (reference sequence). Deletions cut 4 bases from V and 1 base from J, with 7 bases between.

This clonotype came up many times. The chain recombines TRBV29-1 with TRBJ2-1, with D possibly matching TRBD2 (6 bases). V lost 8 bases and J lost 4, with 24 bases in between. There are 16 residues in the CDR3. CDR1 is SQVTM and CDR2 is ANQGSEA in the germline V gene. CDR3 coding DNA: TGCAGCCCCCAAGCGTGGGGACTCCCAGGGTACAATGAGCAGTTCTTC. The encoded protein is CSPQAWGLPGYNEQFF.

In this sample, this clonotype turned up a few times. The V gene is TRBV5-1, the J gene TRBJ2-7; possible D gene TRBD2, 6 bases. Deletions cut 4 bases from V and 7 bases from J, with 15 bases between. The germline gives CDR1 SGHRS, CDR2 YFSETQ. The CDR3 is made up of 13 amino acids. The CDR3 DNA reads as TGCGCCAGCAGCCGGGACTCTCAGAGGGAGCAGTACTTC. Its protein is CASSRDSQREQYF.

This clonotype was observed many times. The chain uses TRBV20-1 and TRBJ2-2; no clear D. CDR1 is DFQATT and CDR2 is SNEGSKA in the germline V gene (reference sequence). The CDR3 runs 18 residues. V was trimmed by 2 bases and J by 6 bases, leaving 25 bases between them. The CDR3 region has the DNA TGCAGTGCTAGAAAGAACGGAATCGGTGGACCTCGGGCCGGGGAGCTGTTTTTT. It is translated as CSARKNGIGGPRAGELFF.

A few counts support this clonotype. CDR3 nucleotides: TGCGCCAGCAAAACTAGCGGAAGCACAGATACGCAGTATTTT. Encoded protein: CASKTSGSTDTQYF. This rearrangement joins TRBV5-1 to TRBJ2-3, with 8 bases that match TRBD2. The length of the CDR3 is 14 residues. With V trimmed by 6 bases and J by 0 bases, 3 bases remained unmatched. Germline V gives CDR1 SGHRS, CDR2 YFSETQ.

This clonotype appeared many times. The chain combines TRBV20-1 with TRBJ2-5; 7 nucleotides agree with TRBD2. CDR3 length: 16 residues. J lost 0 bases, V lost 6 bases, and 13 bases had no gene match. CDR1 and CDR2 (germline): DFQATT, SNEGSKA (reference sequence). The DNA of the CDR3 is TGCAGTGCCACCTCTTTTGGCGGGAGCCACCAAGAGACCCAGTACTTC. It is translated as CSATSFGGSHQETQYF.

This clonotype has a handful of counts. The gene calls are TRBV29-1 and TRBJ2-2, with D perhaps matching TRBD1 (5 bases). V shed 5 bases and J shed 3 bases, with 10 bases lying between them. The CDR3 sequence is 13 residues long. Looked up from germline, CDR1 is SQVTM and CDR2 is ANQGSEA. This CDR3 is CSVISGYTGELFF. As DNA, the CDR3 is TGCAGCGTTATATCAGGGTACACCGGGGAGCTGTTTTTT.

This clonotype was seen many times. The genes are TRBV5-1 and TRBJ1-2; TRBD1 agrees at 9 bases. There are 14 residues in the CDR3. CDR1 is SGHRS, CDR2 YFSETQ, per germline. With V trimmed by 1 base and J by 4 bases, 2 bases remained unmatched. This CDR3 reads CASSLLGQGYGYTF. The CDR3 DNA reads TGCGCCAGCAGCTTGTTGGGACAGGGCTATGGCTACACCTTC.

This clonotype was seen repeatedly, ten times or more. The V gene is TRBV20-1, the J gene TRBJ2-6; the D is unclear. Between the trimmed V and J ends, which lost 5 bases and 2 bases, there was a span of 4 bases. CDR3 size: 12 residues. Germline V gene sequence: CDR1 DFQATT, CDR2 SNEGSKA (reference sequence). CDR3 region: CSALAGANVLTF. The CDR3 nucleotides are TGCAGTGCTCTGGCTGGGGCCAACGTCCTGACTTTC.

This clonotype was seen repeatedly, ten times or more. V and J are TRBV3-1 and TRBJ2-3; no definite D call. The germline V gene encodes CDR1 LGHDT and CDR2 YNNKEL (reference sequence). The CDR3 has 13 amino acids. The V end was cut by 0 bases, the J end by 3 bases, with 4 bases between. The DNA for the CDR3 is TGTGCCAGCAGCCAAGAAGGGACAGATACGCAGTATTTT. It yields the protein CASSQEGTDTQYF.

The chain uses TRBV2 and TRBJ1-1, with D possibly being TRBD1 (6 bases). V dropped 5 bases and J dropped 1 base, with 11 bases sitting between them. This CDR3 is 14 amino acids long. Per germline, CDR1 SNHLY and CDR2 FYNNEI. The chain's CDR3 is CASSFQGRNTEAFF. CDR3 nucleotide sequence: TGTGCCAGCAGTTTTCAGGGGAGGAACACTGAAGCTTTCTTT.

This clonotype was seen many times. CDR3 amino acids: CSAILSGSGEETQYF. The CDR3 DNA is TGCAGTGCTATCCTTAGCGGGAGTGGGGAAGAGACCCAGTACTTC. V usage is TRBV20-1 and J usage is TRBJ2-5, with 9 bases fitting TRBD2. The CDR3 loop spans 15 amino acids. Trimming took 4 bases from V and 3 from J; bases not matched to a gene: 9. The germline V gene has CDR1 DFQATT and CDR2 SNEGSKA (reference sequence).

Here the CDR3 reads CASSLRTASGANVLTF. CDR3 coding DNA: TGCGCCAGCAGCTTAAGGACAGCCTCTGGGGCCAACGTCCTGACTTTC. The chain recombines TRBV5-1 with TRBJ2-6, with D possibly being TRBD1 (6 bases). Trimming cost V 2 bases and J 0 bases, with 9 bases left between them. This CDR3 is 16 amino acids long. Germline lookup yields CDR1 SGHRS and CDR2 YFSETQ.

This clonotype turned up a few times. CDR3 sequence reads: CASSLTGRSNQPQHF. CDR3 sequence (DNA): TGTGCCAGCAGCTTAACGGGGCGAAGCAATCAGCCCCAGCATTTT. The J gene is TRBJ1-5, the V gene TRBV5-5, with D perhaps TRBD1 (5 bases). The V end lost 2 bases, the J end lost 1 base, and 10 bases lay between the germline ends. The CDR3 spans 15 residues. Per germline, CDR1 SGHKS and CDR2 YYEKEE (reference sequence). Full variable domain (rest looked up from reference TRBV5-5 and TRBJ1-5): DAGVTQSPTHLIKTRGQQVTLRCSPISGHKSVSWYQQVLGQGPQFIFQYYEKEERGRGNFPDRFSARQFPNYSSELNVNALLLGDSALYLCASSLTGRSNQPQHFGDGTRLSIL.

In its sample, this clonotype was seen a few times. The rearrangement links TRBV20-1 to TRBJ1-5; tentative D call: TRBD1 (5 bases). The V gene lost 0 bases and the J gene lost 3 bases, with 12 bases spanning the gap. Germline V gene lookup returns CDR1 DFQATT and CDR2 SNEGSKA (reference sequence). The CDR3 consists of 15 residues. The CDR3 bases are TGCAGTGCTAGAGAGGCGGGGCGGGACAATCAGCCCCAGCATTTT. Protein product: CSAREAGRDNQPQHF.

Many counts were recorded for this clonotype. This chain links TRBV20-1 with TRBJ1-5, with D possibly matching TRBD1 (5 bases). The CDR3 length is 13 residues. Germline CDR1 and CDR2: DFQATT and SNEGSKA (reference sequence). V lost 3 bases to trimming and J lost 4 bases, with 10 bases between them. In DNA form, the CDR3 reads TGCAGTGCTAGTGACGGGGGGAATCAGCCCCAGCATTTT. This codes for CSASDGGNQPQHF.

This chain uses TRBV27 with TRBJ2-1; 9 positions match TRBD2. The CDR3 consists of 16 residues. The germline V gene has CDR1 MNHEY and CDR2 SMNVEV (reference sequence). The V gene end was trimmed by 2 bases and the J gene end by 8 bases; junction bases not matched to a gene: 10. CDR3 sequence reads: CASSLEVSGSADEQFF. Here the CDR3 DNA reads TGTGCCAGCAGTTTAGAGGTTAGCGGGAGCGCCGATGAGCAGTTCTTC.

This rearrangement joins TRBV20-1 to TRBJ2-7; possibly TRBD1 for D (7 bases). Germline CDR1 DFQATT, CDR2 SNEGSKA (reference sequence). This CDR3 comprises 13 residues. Trimming removed 5 bases at V and 3 bases at J, with 14 bases between. In DNA, the CDR3 is TGCAGTGCTGCCGGGACAGCGGGCTACGAGCAGTACTTC. It encodes CSAAGTAGYEQYF.

On this clonotype: This could be a read error, since a much larger clone is one nucleotide away. This chain uses TRBV5-1 with TRBJ2-3; D is unresolved. V was clipped by 1 base and J by 4 bases, with 4 bases between them. This CDR3 has 12 residues. Germline lookup yields CDR1 SGHRS and CDR2 YFSETQ. This CDR3 reads CASSLPADTQYF. In DNA form, the CDR3 reads TGCGCCAGCAGCTTGCCAGCAGATACGCAGTATTTT.

This clonotype was observed a handful of times. The chain recombines TRBV4-1 with TRBJ2-1, with 11 positions matching TRBD2. This CDR3 comprises 18 residues. The J segment lost 12 bases and the V segment lost 1 base, leaving 17 bases of the junction unmatched. Germline V lookup: CDR1 MGHRA, CDR2 YSYEKL. In DNA, the CDR3 is TGCGCCAGCAGCCAAGGCGACTATAGCGGGAGGGCCGTTCTGGGGCAGTTCTTC. The encoded protein is CASSQGDYSGRAVLGQFF.

This clonotype was picked up a small number of times. The chain carries TRBV2 and TRBJ2-3, with 9 positions matching TRBD1. The CDR3 contains 13 residues. J was trimmed by 6 bases and V by 8 bases; bases with no gene match: 6. Germline lookup yields CDR1 SNHLY and CDR2 FYNNEI. CDR3 nucleotide sequence: TGTGCCAGCTACAGGGGGCATGGGGATACGCAGTATTTT. Encoded protein: CASYRGHGDTQYF. The complete variable domain, with remaining parts taken from reference TRBV2 and TRBJ2-3, reads EPEVTQTPSHQVTQMGQEVILRCVPISNHLYFYWYRQILGQKVEFLVSFYNNEISEKSEIFDDQFSVERPDGSNFTLKIRSTKLEDSAMYFCASYRGHGDTQYFGPGTRLTVL.